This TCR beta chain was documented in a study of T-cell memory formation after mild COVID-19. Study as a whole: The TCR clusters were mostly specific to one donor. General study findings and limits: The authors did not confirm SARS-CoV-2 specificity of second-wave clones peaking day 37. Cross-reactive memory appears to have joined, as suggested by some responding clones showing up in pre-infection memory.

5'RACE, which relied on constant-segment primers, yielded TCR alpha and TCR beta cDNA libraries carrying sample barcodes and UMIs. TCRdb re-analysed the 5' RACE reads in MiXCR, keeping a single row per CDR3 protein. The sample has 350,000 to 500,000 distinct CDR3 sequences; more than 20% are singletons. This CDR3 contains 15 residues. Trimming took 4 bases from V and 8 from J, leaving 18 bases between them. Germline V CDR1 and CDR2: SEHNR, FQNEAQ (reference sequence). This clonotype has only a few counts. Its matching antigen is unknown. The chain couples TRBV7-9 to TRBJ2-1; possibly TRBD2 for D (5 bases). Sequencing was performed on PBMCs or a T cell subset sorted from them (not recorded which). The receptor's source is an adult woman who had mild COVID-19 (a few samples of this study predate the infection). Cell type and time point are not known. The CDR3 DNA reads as TGTGCCAGCAGCTCTCTTAGCAGCCCGGAGGATGAGCAGTTCTTC. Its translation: CASSSLSSPEDEQFF.